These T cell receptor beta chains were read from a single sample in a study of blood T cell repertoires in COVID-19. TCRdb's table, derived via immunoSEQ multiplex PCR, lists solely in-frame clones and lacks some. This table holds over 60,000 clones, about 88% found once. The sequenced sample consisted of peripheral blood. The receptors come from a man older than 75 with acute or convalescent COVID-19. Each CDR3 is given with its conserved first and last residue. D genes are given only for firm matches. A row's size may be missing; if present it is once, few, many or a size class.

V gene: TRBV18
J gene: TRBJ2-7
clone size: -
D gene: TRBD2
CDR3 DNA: TGTGCCAGCTCACCCGGGACTAGCGACTCCTACGAGCAGTACTTC
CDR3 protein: CASSPGTSDSYEQYF

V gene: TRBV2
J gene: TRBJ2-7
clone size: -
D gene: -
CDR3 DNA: TGTGCCAGCAGTGGGCAGGGGATGGGAGAGCAGTACTTC
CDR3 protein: CASSGQGMGEQYF

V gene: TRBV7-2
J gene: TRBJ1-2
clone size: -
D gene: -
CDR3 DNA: TGTGCCAGCAGCTTGGCAGGGGAGACCTATGGCTACACCTTC
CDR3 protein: CASSLAGETYGYTF

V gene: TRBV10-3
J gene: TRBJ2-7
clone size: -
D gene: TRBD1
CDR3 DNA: TGTGCCATCAGGGGACAGGGGGCCACAACCTACGAGCAGTACTTC
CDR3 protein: CAIRGQGATTYEQYF

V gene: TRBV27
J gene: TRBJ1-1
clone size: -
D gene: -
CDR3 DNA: TGTGCCAGCAGTTCCGCAAGCTGGGGGCGACACACTGAAGCTTTCTTT
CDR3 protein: CASSSASWGRHTEAFF

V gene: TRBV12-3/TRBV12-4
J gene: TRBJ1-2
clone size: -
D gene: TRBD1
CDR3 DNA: TGTGCCAGCAGGGGGACAGGGGGCGCAGGCTACACCTTC
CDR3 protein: CASRGTGGAGYTF

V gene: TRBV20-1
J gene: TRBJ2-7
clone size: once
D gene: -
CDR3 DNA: TGCAGTGCCCTGGCAGCCTACGAGCAGTACTTC
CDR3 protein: CSALAAYEQYF

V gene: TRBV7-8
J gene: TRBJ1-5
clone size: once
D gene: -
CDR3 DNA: TGTGCCAGCAGCCCTAGATGGCAGCTCAATCAGCCCCAGCATTTT
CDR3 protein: CASSPRWQLNQPQHF

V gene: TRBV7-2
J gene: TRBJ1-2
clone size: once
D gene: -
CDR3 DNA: TGTGCCAGCAGTCCTGGGCCTCGGGGGAACTACACCTTC
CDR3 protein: CASSPGPRGNYTF

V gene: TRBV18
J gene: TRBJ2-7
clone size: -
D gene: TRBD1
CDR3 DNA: TGTGCCAGCTCAAAACAGGGGCCCCCCTACGAGCAGTACTTC
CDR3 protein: CASSKQGPPYEQYF

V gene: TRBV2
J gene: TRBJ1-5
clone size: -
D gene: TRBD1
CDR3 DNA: TGTGCCAGCACGTCAGGGGGGCATCAGCCCCAGCATTTT
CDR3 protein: CASTSGGHQPQHF

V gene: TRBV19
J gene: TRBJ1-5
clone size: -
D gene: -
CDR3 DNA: TGTGCCTCTCTACGGGCTCCGGGGAGCAATCAGCCCCAGCATTTT
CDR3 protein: CASLRAPGSNQPQHF

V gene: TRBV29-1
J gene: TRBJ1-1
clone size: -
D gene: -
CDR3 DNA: TGCAGCGTTGAACAAGGTCGGGGAGCTTTCTTT
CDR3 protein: CSVEQGRGAFF

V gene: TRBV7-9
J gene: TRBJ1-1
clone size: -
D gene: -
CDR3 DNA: TGTGCCAGCAGCCTCCGGGGGGGAACTGAAGCTTTCTTT
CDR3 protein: CASSLRGGTEAFF

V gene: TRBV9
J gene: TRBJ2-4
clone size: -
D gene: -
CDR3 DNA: TGTGCCAGCAGCCCCTTCTTAGCCAAAAACATTCAGTACTTC
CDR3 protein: CASSPFLAKNIQYF

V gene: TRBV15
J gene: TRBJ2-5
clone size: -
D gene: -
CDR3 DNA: TGTGCCACCAGCAGAGATATAAACAGGTGGCCAGAGACCCAGTACTTC
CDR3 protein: CATSRDINRWPETQYF

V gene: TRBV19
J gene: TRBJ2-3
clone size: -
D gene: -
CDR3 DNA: TGTGCCAGTAGTCCCCAAAGTCTAGGCCCAGATACGCAGTATTTT
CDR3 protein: CASSPQSLGPDTQYF

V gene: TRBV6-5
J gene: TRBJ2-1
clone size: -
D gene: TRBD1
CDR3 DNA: TGTGCCAGCAGTTACACAACCGGGACAGGGGGCTATGAGCAGTTCTTC
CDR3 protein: CASSYTTGTGGYEQFF

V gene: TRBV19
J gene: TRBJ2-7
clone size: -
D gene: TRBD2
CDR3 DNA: TGTGCCAGTATTCGACTAGCGGGGGGCCACGAGCAGTACTTC
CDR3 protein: CASIRLAGGHEQYF

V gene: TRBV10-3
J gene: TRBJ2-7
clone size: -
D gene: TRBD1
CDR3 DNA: TGTGCCTCGGGGACAGATTACGAGCAGTACTTC
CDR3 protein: CASGTDYEQYF

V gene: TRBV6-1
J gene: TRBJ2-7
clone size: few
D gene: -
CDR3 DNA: TGTGCCAGCAGTGAAGCCCCCAGGGTTCCCATGTCCATAGCCTACGAGCAGTACTTC
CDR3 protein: CASSEAPRVPMSIAYEQYF

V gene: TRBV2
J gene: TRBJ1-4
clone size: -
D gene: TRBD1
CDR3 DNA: TGTGCCAGCAGAGTACAGGGGGTAGGAGAAAAACTGTTTTTT
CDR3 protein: CASRVQGVGEKLFF

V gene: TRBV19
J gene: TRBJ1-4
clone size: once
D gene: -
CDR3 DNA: TGTGCCAGTTGGGGGGACTACCGAGATGCAACTAATGAAAAACTGTTTTTT
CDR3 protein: CASWGDYRDATNEKLFF

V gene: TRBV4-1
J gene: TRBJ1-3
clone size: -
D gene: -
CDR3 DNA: TGCGCCAGCAGCCAAGATCCCCCGACAGGATCTGGAAACACCATATATTTT
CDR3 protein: CASSQDPPTGSGNTIYF

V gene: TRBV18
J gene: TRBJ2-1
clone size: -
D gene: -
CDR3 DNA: TGTGCCAGCTCACCAAGAGGGAGCGTCGACAATGAGCAGTTCTTC
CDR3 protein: CASSPRGSVDNEQFF

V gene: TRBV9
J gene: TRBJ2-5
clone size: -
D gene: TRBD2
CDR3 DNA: TGTGCCAGCAGCAAGCTAGCGGGCCAGCAAGAGACCCAGTACTTC
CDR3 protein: CASSKLAGQQETQYF

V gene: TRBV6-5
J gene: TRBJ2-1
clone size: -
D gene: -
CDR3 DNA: TGTGCCTCCTCAGCTCCCGGGACTCCCCATGAGCAGTTCTTC
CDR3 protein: CASSAPGTPHEQFF

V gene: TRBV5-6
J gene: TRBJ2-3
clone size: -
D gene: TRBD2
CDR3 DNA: TGTGCCAGCAGCTTTCAGACTAGCGGCGTCTTAGGCACAGATACGCAGTATTTT
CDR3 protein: CASSFQTSGVLGTDTQYF

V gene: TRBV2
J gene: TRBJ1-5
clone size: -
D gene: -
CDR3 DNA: TGTGCCAGCACCATCTCCCGGGGGAGCAATCAGCCCCAGCATTTT
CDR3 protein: CASTISRGSNQPQHF

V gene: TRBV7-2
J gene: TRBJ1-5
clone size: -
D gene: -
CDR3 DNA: TGTGCCAGCAGCTACACGAGGGGGCAGCCCCAGCATTTT
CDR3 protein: CASSYTRGQPQHF

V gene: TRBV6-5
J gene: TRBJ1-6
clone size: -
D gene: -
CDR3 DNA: TGTGCCAGCAGTTCCCCCGGGACACAAAATAATTCACCCCTCCACTTT
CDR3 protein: CASSSPGTQNNSPLHF

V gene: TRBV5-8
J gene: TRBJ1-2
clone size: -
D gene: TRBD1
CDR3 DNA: TGTGCCAGCAGCCGAGCTCCCGGGACAGTCGGCTACACCTTC
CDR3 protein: CASSRAPGTVGYTF

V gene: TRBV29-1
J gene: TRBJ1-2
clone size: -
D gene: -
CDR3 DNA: TGCAGCGTTGTCACCGAGGGAGGAGGCTACACCTTC
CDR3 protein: CSVVTEGGGYTF

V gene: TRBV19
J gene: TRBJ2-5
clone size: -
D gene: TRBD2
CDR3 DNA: TGTGCCAGTAGTATCAGGGGGAGACTAGCGGGAGTTCGAGAGACCCAGTACTTC
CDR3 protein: CASSIRGRLAGVRETQYF

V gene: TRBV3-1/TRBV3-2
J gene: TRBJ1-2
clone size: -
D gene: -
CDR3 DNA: TGTGCCAGCAGCCAAGCAGAGGAAGGCTACACCTTC
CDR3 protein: CASSQAEEGYTF

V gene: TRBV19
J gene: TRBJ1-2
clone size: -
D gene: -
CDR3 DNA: TGTGCCAGTAGTATAGTTGGCAGCTATGGCTACACCTTC
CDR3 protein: CASSIVGSYGYTF

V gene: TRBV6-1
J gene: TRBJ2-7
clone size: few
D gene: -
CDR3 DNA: TGTGCCAGCAGTGAAGCGGGAGCATTATACGAGCAGTACTTC
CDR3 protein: CASSEAGALYEQYF

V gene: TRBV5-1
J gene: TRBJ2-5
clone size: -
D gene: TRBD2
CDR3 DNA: TGCGCCAGCAGCGTGGGACTAGGACAAGAGACCCAGTACTTC
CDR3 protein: CASSVGLGQETQYF

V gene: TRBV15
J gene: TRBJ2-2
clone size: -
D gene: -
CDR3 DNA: TGTGCCACCAGCAGTGGGCAGTTAAACACCGGGGAGCTGTTTTTT
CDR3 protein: CATSSGQLNTGELFF

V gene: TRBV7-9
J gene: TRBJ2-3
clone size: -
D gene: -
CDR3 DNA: TGTGCCAGCAACGGACTACTTAGGGGTACGCAGTATTTT
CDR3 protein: CASNGLLRGTQYF

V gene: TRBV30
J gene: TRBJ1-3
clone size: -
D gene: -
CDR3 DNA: TGTGCCTGGTCCGAGGGCGGCCCCGGGTACGACACCATATATTTT
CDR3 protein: CAWSEGGPGYDTIYF

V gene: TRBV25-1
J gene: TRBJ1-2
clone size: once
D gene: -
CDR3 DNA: TGTGCCAGCAGTACCCCTAGAGATGGCTACACCTTC
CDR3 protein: CASSTPRDGYTF

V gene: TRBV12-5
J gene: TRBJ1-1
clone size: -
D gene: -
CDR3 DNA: TGTGCTAGTGGTTTGTCGGGGAACACTGAAGCTTTCTTT
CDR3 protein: CASGLSGNTEAFF

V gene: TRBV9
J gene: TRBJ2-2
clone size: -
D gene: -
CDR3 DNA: TGTGCCAGCACCCTAGGAGGGAGTAACACCGGGGAGCTGTTTTTT
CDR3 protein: CASTLGGSNTGELFF

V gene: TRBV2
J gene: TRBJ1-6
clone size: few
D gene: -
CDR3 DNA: TGTGCCAGCAGTGACCAGCAGGGGTACGGACCCCTCCACTTT
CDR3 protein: CASSDQQGYGPLHF

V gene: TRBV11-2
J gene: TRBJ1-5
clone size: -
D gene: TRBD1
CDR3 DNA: TGTGCCAGCAGCCCCGGGACAGCAGTACGTCAGCCCCAGCATTTT
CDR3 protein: CASSPGTAVRQPQHF

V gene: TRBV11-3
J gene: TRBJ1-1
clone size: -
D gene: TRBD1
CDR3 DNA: TGTGCCAGCAGCCAACAGGGGGGCACTGAAGCTTTCTTT
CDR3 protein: CASSQQGGTEAFF

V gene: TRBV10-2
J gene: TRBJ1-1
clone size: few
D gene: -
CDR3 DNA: TGCGCCAGCAGTGAGAACAGGGCGAACACTGAAGCTTTCTTT
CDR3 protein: CASSENRANTEAFF

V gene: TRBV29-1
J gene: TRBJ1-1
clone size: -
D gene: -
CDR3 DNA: TGCAGCGTTGTGGACAGACCGAACACTGAAGCTTTCTTT
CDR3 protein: CSVVDRPNTEAFF

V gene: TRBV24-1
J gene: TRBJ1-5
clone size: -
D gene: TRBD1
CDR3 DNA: TGTGCCACCAGTGACCCCGGGACAGGGGAAGGACAGCCCCAGCATTTT
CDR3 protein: CATSDPGTGEGQPQHF

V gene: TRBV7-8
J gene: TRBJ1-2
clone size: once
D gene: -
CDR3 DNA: TGTGCCAGCAGCTTAAAAGCCCCTTGGGGCTACACCTTC
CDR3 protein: CASSLKAPWGYTF

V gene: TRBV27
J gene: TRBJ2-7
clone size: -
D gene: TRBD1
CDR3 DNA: TGTGCCAGTAAGCCCGGACAGGGGGCCTACGAGCAGTACTTC
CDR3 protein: CASKPGQGAYEQYF

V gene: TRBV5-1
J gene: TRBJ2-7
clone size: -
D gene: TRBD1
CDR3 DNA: TGCGCCAGCAGCCGGGGACAGGGGAACGAGCAGTACTTC
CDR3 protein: CASSRGQGNEQYF

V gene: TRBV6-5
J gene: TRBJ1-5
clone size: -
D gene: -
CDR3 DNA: TGTGCCAGCAGTCAATTCAGGGGTAGCAATCAGCCCCAGCATTTT
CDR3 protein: CASSQFRGSNQPQHF

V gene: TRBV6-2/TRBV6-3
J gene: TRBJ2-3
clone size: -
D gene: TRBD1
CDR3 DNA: TGTGCCAGCAGTCCCCCCGGGACAGCCCTAGGTACGCAGTATTTT
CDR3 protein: CASSPPGTALGTQYF

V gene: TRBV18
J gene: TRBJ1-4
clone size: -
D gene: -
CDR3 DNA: TGTGCCAGCTCACCGGCGGGGTTAGGGGAAAAACTGTTTTTT
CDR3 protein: CASSPAGLGEKLFF

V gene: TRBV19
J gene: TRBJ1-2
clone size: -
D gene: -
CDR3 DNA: TGTGCCAGTAGTGTGAGGGCGTATGGCTACACCTTC
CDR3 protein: CASSVRAYGYTF

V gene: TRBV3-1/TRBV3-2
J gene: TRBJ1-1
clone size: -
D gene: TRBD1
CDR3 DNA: TGTGCCAGCAGCCAAGATCTGAGGGGGCCGTTGGCTTTCTTT
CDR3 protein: CASSQDLRGPLAFF